These T cell receptor beta chains were read from a single sample in a study of read filtering for tumor transcriptome and immune sequencing. Using its own MiXCR run on the reads, TCRdb lists one record per CDR3 protein. The repertoire has under 150,000 distinct CDR3 sequences, about 13% of them found once; the top ten carry just under 8.5%. What was sequenced was a population of CD138-negative cells sorted from bone marrow. The receptors here all came from a donor aged 40 or older with multiple myeloma. Each CDR3 is given with its conserved first and last residue. The D gene is left open where the match is weak. Some rows have no size entry. The others give once, few or many, or a class for an expanded clone.

abundance	v_gene	d_gene	j_gene	CDR3aa	CDR3nt
many	TRBV9	TRBD2	TRBJ2-1	CASSPRGLADYNEQFF	TGTGCCAGCAGCCCCCGGGGACTAGCGGACTACAATGAGCAGTTCTTC
many	TRBV6-1	.	TRBJ2-3	CASSGGLRTDTQYF	TGTGCCAGCAGTGGAGGACTCCGCACAGATACGCAGTATTTT
many	TRBV7-9	.	TRBJ2-7	CASSSTGRWYEQYF	TGTGCCAGCAGCTCGACGGGACGGTGGTACGAGCAGTACTTC
many	TRBV12-3/TRBV12-4	.	TRBJ1-2	CASTSPYGYTF	TGTGCCAGCACCTCTCCTTATGGCTACACCTTC
many	TRBV30	.	TRBJ1-5	CAWSGGGYQPQHF	TGTGCCTGGAGTGGGGGTGGTTATCAGCCCCAGCATTTT
many	TRBV6-2/TRBV6-3	.	TRBJ1-5	CASSYRVVNQPQHF	TGTGCCAGCAGTTACCGAGTCGTCAATCAGCCCCAGCATTTT
many	TRBV27	.	TRBJ1-1	CASSLSLGMNTEAFF	TGTGCCAGCAGTTTATCTCTAGGGATGAACACTGAAGCTTTCTTT
many	TRBV6-2/TRBV6-3	TRBD2	TRBJ2-5	CASSRTSGSETQYF	TGTGCCAGCAGTCGGACTAGTGGGTCTGAGACCCAGTACTTC
many	TRBV7-9	TRBD2	TRBJ2-3	CASSLESSGGRVPTDTQYF	TGTGCCAGCAGCTTAGAGTCTAGCGGGGGAAGAGTGCCCACAGATACGCAGTATTTT
many	TRBV7-9	.	TRBJ2-7	CASSTGISYEQYF	TGTGCCAGCAGCACCGGGATTTCCTACGAGCAGTACTTC
many	TRBV4-1	.	TRBJ2-7	CASSQKGVSSYEQYF	TGCGCCAGCAGCCAGAAGGGAGTTAGCTCCTACGAGCAGTACTTC
few	TRBV7-9	.	TRBJ2-1	CASSLLGGTNERFF	TGTGCCAGCAGCTTATTAGGAGGGACCAATGAGCGGTTCTTC
many	TRBV11-2	.	TRBJ2-2	CASSTDLTGELFF	TGTGCCAGCAGCACGGACCTCACCGGGGAGCTGTTTTTT
many	TRBV19	TRBD1	TRBJ2-7	CASSTGQGREQYF	TGTGCCAGTAGTACCGGACAGGGACGCGAGCAGTACTTC
many	TRBV20-1	.	TRBJ2-1	CTAAVDNEQFF	TGCACAGCAGCGGTAGACAATGAGCAGTTCTTC
.	TRBV24-1	.	TRBJ2-5	CATSDPGVAQETQYF	TGTGCCACCAGTGACCCTGGAGTGGCACAAGAGACCCAGTACTTC
many	TRBV20-1	.	TRBJ2-7	CSASFVQSRFYEQYF	TGCAGTGCTAGCTTTGTGCAAAGTAGATTCTACGAGCAGTACTTC
many	TRBV19	.	TRBJ1-1	CASSRGRGFLDPEAFF	TGTGCCAGTAGCCGTGGTCGGGGTTTCCTCGACCCTGAAGCTTTCTTT
many	TRBV4-1	.	TRBJ2-1	CASSQEYGGNYNEQFF	TGCGCCAGCAGCCAAGAATACGGCGGTAACTACAATGAGCAGTTCTTC
many	TRBV4-1	.	TRBJ2-3	CASSQEGTPAPTDTQYF	TGCGCCAGCAGCCAAGAAGGGACTCCAGCACCCACAGATACGCAGTATTTT
large	TRBV4-1	.	TRBJ2-1	CASSQENNEQFF	TGCGCCAGCAGCCAAGAGAACAATGAGCAGTTCTTC
many	TRBV27	.	TRBJ2-7	CASSRTNSYEQYF	TGTGCCAGCAGTAGGACTAACTCCTACGAGCAGTACTTC
many	TRBV7-2	TRBD2	TRBJ2-1	CASSPTGTSGRLNEQFF	TGTGCCAGCAGCCCGACCGGGACTAGCGGGAGGCTCAATGAGCAGTTCTTC
many	TRBV12-5	.	TRBJ2-6	CASGLSGANVLTF	TGTGCTAGTGGCCTCTCTGGGGCCAACGTCCTGACTTTC
.	TRBV6-5	.	TRBJ1-1	CASSYVGGQYTEAFF	TGTGCCAGCAGTTACGTAGGGGGGCAGTACACTGAAGCTTTCTTT
many	TRBV6-5	.	TRBJ2-2	CASSYSGYAGELFF	TGTGCCAGCAGTTACTCGGGGTATGCCGGGGAGCTGTTTTTT
many	TRBV7-3	TRBD2	TRBJ2-3	CASSPTSVNTDTQYF	TGTGCCAGCAGCCCGACTAGCGTAAACACAGATACGCAGTATTTT
many	TRBV20-1	.	TRBJ1-5	CSARRPGTDNQPQHF	TGCAGTGCTAGAAGGCCCGGGACCGATAATCAGCCCCAGCATTTT
many	TRBV7-6	TRBD2	TRBJ2-1	CASSFGGRAYNEQFF	TGTGCCAGCAGCTTCGGTGGGAGGGCCTACAATGAGCAGTTCTTC
many	TRBV5-5	.	TRBJ2-1	CASSLVWPGDFTSYNEQFF	TGTGCCAGCAGCTTGGTGTGGCCGGGGGACTTCACCTCCTACAATGAGCAGTTCTTC
many	TRBV24-1	TRBD2	TRBJ2-3	CATSDRLAGETDTQYF	TGTGCCACCAGTGATCGTCTAGCGGGAGAAACAGATACGCAGTATTTT
many	TRBV20-1	.	TRBJ2-5	CSAPSAGPQETQYF	TGCAGTGCTCCGTCGGCGGGCCCTCAAGAGACCCAGTACTTC
many	TRBV11-2	TRBD1	TRBJ2-7	CASSVRQGIVSYEQYF	TGTGCCAGCAGCGTCCGACAGGGGATTGTTTCCTACGAGCAGTACTTC
many	TRBV7-2	.	TRBJ2-7	CASSPGVGARYEQYF	TGTGCCAGCAGCCCAGGGGTTGGGGCCCGTTACGAGCAGTACTTC
many	TRBV5-1	.	TRBJ1-5	CASRSGLGNQPQHF	TGCGCCAGCAGGAGTGGACTGGGGAATCAGCCCCAGCATTTT
many	TRBV12-3/TRBV12-4	.	TRBJ2-3	CASSLSVPEDTQYF	TGTGCCAGCAGTTTATCCGTTCCCGAGGATACGCAGTATTTT
many	TRBV3-1	.	TRBJ2-7	CASSQRWGYEQYF	TGTGCCAGCAGCCAAAGATGGGGATACGAGCAGTACTTC
many	TRBV7-9	.	TRBJ2-5	CASSSGRETQYF	TGTGCCAGCAGTTCTGGGAGAGAGACCCAGTACTTC
many	TRBV5-6	TRBD1	TRBJ2-6	CASSLVGQGTSGANVLTF	TGTGCCAGCAGCTTGGTTGGACAGGGAACCTCTGGGGCCAACGTCCTGACTTTC
.	TRBV6-1	.	TRBJ1-5	CASKPQTGPAQPQHF	TGTGCCAGCAAACCGCAGACAGGCCCAGCCCAGCCCCAGCATTTT
many	TRBV4-1	TRBD2	TRBJ2-7	CASSQESAGAGYEQYF	TGCGCCAGCAGCCAAGAATCTGCGGGAGCAGGGTACGAGCAGTACTTC